One and the same sample provided the 25 T cell receptor beta chains below, sequenced in a study of technical replicates of blood from several donors. Assay: immunoSEQ multiplex PCR; the TCRdb copy retains only in-frame clones and omits some. Of tens of thousands of clones in the sample, about nine tenths were seen once. Sequencing used T cells isolated from PBMCs. These receptors originate from a human donor in good health. Some clones in this sample may be carry-over from other donors' samples.

The gene calls are TRBV5-8 and TRBJ2-7; D perhaps matches TRBD2 (6 bases). Deletions cut 3 bases from V and 1 base from J, with 17 bases between. From germline, CDR1 is SGHTS and CDR2 YDEGEE. There are 16 residues in the CDR3. CDR3: CASSWGWRGQSYEQYF. In nucleotides, the CDR3 is TGTGCCAGCAGCTGGGGTTGGCGGGGTCAGTCCTACGAGCAGTACTTC. The full variable domain, rest sourced from reference TRBV5-8 and TRBJ2-7, is EAGVTQSPTHLIKTRGQQATLRCSPISGHTSVYWYQQALGLGLQFLLWYDEGEERNRGNFPPRFSGRQFPNYSSELNVNALELEDSALYLCASSWGWRGQSYEQYFGPGTRLTVT.

The chain has TRBV29-1 and TRBJ2-5; TRBD1 agrees at 10 bases. The CDR3 spans 18 residues. Germline V gene data show CDR1 as SQVTM and CDR2 as ANQGSEA. Trimming removed 0 bases from V and 2 bases from J; junction bases left unmatched: 12. The CDR3 loop is CSVEDRKVGDRGQETQYF. The CDR3 nucleotides read TGCAGCGTTGAAGACCGCAAAGTCGGGGACAGGGGTCAAGAGACCCAGTACTTC. The whole variable domain, remainder taken from reference TRBV29-1 and TRBJ2-5, is SAVISQKPSRDICQRGTSLTIQCQVDSQVTMMFWYRQQPGQSLTLIATANQGSEATYESGFVIDKFPISRPNLTFSTLTVSNMSPEDSSIYLCSVEDRKVGDRGQETQYFGPGTRLLVL.

V and J are TRBV19 and TRBJ2-1; a weak D match, TRBD2 (6 bases). Germline CDR1 reads LNHDA; CDR2 reads SQIVND (reference sequence). The CDR3 consists of 15 residues. Trimming shortened V by 7 bases and J by 1 base, and 14 bases separated the two germline ends. CDR3 in DNA: TGTGCCAGTACCGACGGGAGCCCTTCCTACAATGAGCAGTTCTTC. Translated: CASTDGSPSYNEQFF.

The table lists this clone with a count of one. The genes are TRBV7-9 and TRBJ1-1; D may be TRBD1 (5 bases). This CDR3 is 14 amino acids long. Trimming removed 2 bases at V and 1 base at J, with 8 bases between. The germline V gene has CDR1 SEHNR and CDR2 FQNEAQ (reference sequence). The CDR3 loop is CASSLLTGNTEAFF. Written as DNA, the CDR3 is TGTGCCAGCAGCTTACTCACAGGGAACACTGAAGCTTTCTTT.

This chain connects TRBV27 to TRBJ1-1; TRBD1 is a possible D gene (5 bases). V gave up 4 bases and J gave up 3 bases, with 15 bases separating them. This CDR3 is built from 15 residues. Germline CDR1 MNHEY, CDR2 SMNVEV (reference sequence). This chain's CDR3 is CASSSIPPGHTEAFF. In DNA, the CDR3 is TGTGCCAGCAGTTCCATCCCACCAGGGCACACTGAAGCTTTCTTT.

The chain is built from TRBV7-9 and TRBJ2-2; TRBD2 matches at 7 bases. The CDR3 extends over 16 amino acids. After removal of 2 bases from V and 3 bases from J, the junction contained 6 bases not matched to a gene. Per the germline V gene, CDR1 is SEHNR and CDR2 is FQNEAQ (reference sequence). The CDR3 nucleotides are TGTGCCAGCAGCTTATTAGGGGCGGGGGACACCGGGGAGCTGTTTTTT. Protein: CASSLLGAGDTGELFF.

The V and J genes are TRBV28 and TRBJ2-5, with 7 nucleotides matching TRBD1. V shed 4 bases and J 3 bases; nucleotides not matched to a gene: 11. There are 16 residues in the CDR3. Germline V CDR1 and CDR2: MDHEN, SYDVKM. CDR3 amino acids: CASSSPTGVSEETQYF. In DNA form, the CDR3 reads TGTGCCAGCAGTTCTCCTACAGGGGTGAGCGAAGAGACCCAGTACTTC.

This sequence joins TRBV4-3 and TRBJ2-7, with 13 nucleotides matching TRBD2. This CDR3 has 16 amino acids. Germline V CDR1 and CDR2: LGHNA, YSLEER. Trimming removed 1 base from V and 5 bases from J; junction bases left unmatched: 5. CDR3 in DNA: TGCGCCAGCAGCCAAGGGACTAGCGGGAGCCCAGACGAGCAGTACTTC. It is translated as CASSQGTSGSPDEQYF.

The CDR3 sequence: CASSLRQITEAFF. DNA of the CDR3: TGCGCCAGCAGCTTGAGACAGATCACTGAAGCTTTCTTT. The genes are TRBV5-1 and TRBJ1-1; D is possibly TRBD1 (5 bases). Trimming cost V 1 base and J 4 bases, with 8 bases left between them. Germline values: CDR1 SGHRS, CDR2 YFSETQ. This CDR3 region has 13 residues.

V gene TRBV7-8 combines with J gene TRBJ2-7; TRBD1 agrees at 8 bases. The CDR3 extends over 14 amino acids. Germline CDR1 reads SGHVS; CDR2 reads FQNEAQ. Germline trimming cut 3 bases from V and 1 base from J; bases unmatched to any gene: 2. CDR3: CASSFRTGSYEQYF. The CDR3 DNA is TGTGCCAGCAGCTTTAGGACAGGGTCCTACGAGCAGTACTTC. The whole variable domain, remainder taken from reference TRBV7-8 and TRBJ2-7, is GAGVSQSPRYKVAKRGQDVALRCDPISGHVSLFWYQQALGQGPEFLTYFQNEAQLDKSGLPSDRFFAERPEGSVSTLKIQRTQQEDSAVYLCASSFRTGSYEQYFGPGTRLTVT.

The chain links TRBV5-5 to TRBJ2-7; D is possibly TRBD2 (7 bases). Germline CDR1 reads SGHKS; CDR2 reads YYEKEE (reference sequence). The germline V and J ends were trimmed by 1 base and 4 bases, with 15 bases remaining between them. The length of the CDR3 is 15 residues. In DNA form, the CDR3 reads TGTGCCAGCAGCTTGCCGGGGGGCGTTATGTACGAGCAGTACTTC. Its protein product is CASSLPGGVMYEQYF.

The V call is TRBV2, the J call TRBJ2-2; D ambiguous. Germline V CDR1 and CDR2: SNHLY, FYNNEI. This CDR3 contains 15 residues. The V and J ends lost 0 bases and 0 bases respectively, with 5 bases between them. The CDR3 loop reads CASSEAISNTGELFF. CDR3 nucleotide sequence: TGTGCCAGCAGTGAAGCTATATCGAACACCGGGGAGCTGTTTTTT. The variable domain in full, with the rest retrieved from reference TRBV2 and TRBJ2-2, is EPEVTQTPSHQVTQMGQEVILRCVPISNHLYFYWYRQILGQKVEFLVSFYNNEISEKSEIFDDQFSVERPDGSNFTLKIRSTKLEDSAMYFCASSEAISNTGELFFGEGSRLTVL.

The chain recombines TRBV6-1 with TRBJ1-2; 7 bases are shared with TRBD1. V shed 6 bases, J shed 4 bases, and the junction held 11 bases outside the gene matches. This CDR3 is 15 amino acids long. CDR1 is MNHNS and CDR2 is SASEGT in the germline V gene. CDR3: CASRPGQVAPYGYTF. In DNA, the CDR3 is TGTGCCAGCAGACCAGGACAGGTTGCACCCTATGGCTACACCTTC.

This clone has only one observation. The rearrangement joins TRBV2 to TRBJ1-1, with D possibly TRBD1 on 5 matching bases. Germline V lookup: CDR1 SNHLY, CDR2 FYNNEI. The germline V and J ends were trimmed by 6 bases and 6 bases, with 14 bases remaining between them. The CDR3 runs to 13 residues. The CDR3 here is CASSDQGVAEAFF. CDR3 sequence (DNA): TGTGCCAGCAGCGATCAGGGTGTGGCTGAAGCTTTCTTT.

This chain connects TRBV7-6 to TRBJ2-1, with unresolved D. This CDR3 is 18 amino acids long. Germline-derived CDR1 and CDR2 are SGHVS and FNYEAQ. V lost 5 bases to trimming and J lost 0 bases, with 20 bases between them. CDR3 region: CASSPSSGQMSSYNEQFF. The DNA of the CDR3 is TGTGCCAGCAGCCCCTCGTCTGGGCAGATGAGCTCCTACAATGAGCAGTTCTTC.

The gene calls are TRBV5-1 and TRBJ2-5, with a weak D call TRBD2 (6 bases). The CDR3 spans 14 residues. Deletions cut 3 bases from V and 4 bases from J, with 13 bases between. In germline, CDR1 is SGHRS, CDR2 YFSETQ. CDR3 DNA: TGCGCCAGCAGCTCTGGGGGGTTCAGAGAGACCCAGTACTTC. Translating it yields CASSSGGFRETQYF.

This chain connects TRBV19 to TRBJ2-1; TRBD2 is a possible D gene (7 bases). This CDR3 comprises 18 residues. V lost 5 bases, J lost 5 bases, and 25 bases lay in between. Germline-derived CDR1 and CDR2 are LNHDA and SQIVND (reference sequence). CDR3 DNA sequence: TGTGCCAGTAGTCCTATTTCCCCGGGGGGCCGACCCCACAATGAGCAGTTCTTC. The encoded protein is CASSPISPGGRPHNEQFF.

The J gene is TRBJ2-2, the V gene TRBV7-8; TRBD1 agrees at 7 bases. The V gene end was trimmed by 1 base and the J gene end by 7 bases; junction bases not matched to a gene: 9. Germline V CDR1 and CDR2: SGHVS, FQNEAQ. The CDR3 totals 16 residues. DNA of the CDR3: TGTGCCAGCAGCTTAGATTATACAGGGGCGGACGGGGAGCTGTTTTTT. This sequence encodes CASSLDYTGADGELFF.

The chain uses TRBV30 and TRBJ2-3; 8 nucleotides agree with TRBD2. V lost 4 bases to trimming and J lost 1 base; unmatched junction nucleotides: 7. Per the germline V gene, CDR1 is GTSNPN and CDR2 is SVGIG (reference sequence). CDR3 length: 15 residues. The CDR3 protein is CAWTQTSGRTDTQYF. The DNA of the CDR3 is TGTGCCTGGACCCAAACTAGCGGTCGCACAGATACGCAGTATTTT.

The rearrangement links TRBV6-5 to TRBJ2-5, with 7 nucleotides matching TRBD1. The CDR3 is made up of 14 amino acids. Germline lookup yields CDR1 MNHEY and CDR2 SVGAGI. V trimming: 5 bases; J trimming: 2 bases; junction bases outside the gene matches: 5. The chain's CDR3 is CASSHRGGQETQYF. Written as DNA, the CDR3 is TGTGCCAGCAGTCACAGGGGTGGGCAAGAGACCCAGTACTTC.

This clone has a single count. One end of the junction is discordant with germline, which a read error may explain. This CDR3 is also generated by other DNA sequences in the sample. The CDR3 loop reads CSVLGTGLYEQYF. The DNA of the CDR3 is TGCAGCGTTCTGGGGACAGGGCTCTACGAGCAGTACTTT. The chain is built from TRBV29-1 and TRBJ2-7, with TRBD1 matching over 9 bases. There are 13 residues in the CDR3. The germline V gene has CDR1 SQVTM and CDR2 ANQGSEA.

The rearrangement links TRBV5-5 to TRBJ1-5; 8 bases fit TRBD1. Trimming removed 2 bases from V and 1 base from J; junction bases left unmatched: 8. The CDR3 spans 17 residues. CDR1 is SGHKS and CDR2 is YYEKEE in the germline V gene (reference sequence). The CDR3 bases are TGTGCCAGCAGCTTCGGGACAGGCCTTTGGAGCAATCAGCCCCAGCATTTT. Translating gives CASSFGTGLWSNQPQHF.

The V and J genes are TRBV27 and TRBJ1-2; D uncertain. CDR3 length equals 13 residues. Germline V gene data show CDR1 as MNHEY and CDR2 as SMNVEV (reference sequence). V dropped 0 bases and J dropped 7 bases, with 9 bases sitting between them. CDR3 nucleotides: TGTGCCAGCAGTTTATCGGTCAGATCTGGCTACACCTTC. Its protein product is CASSLSVRSGYTF.

J is TRBJ2-1 and V is TRBV11-2; 8 positions agree with TRBD2. The germline V gene encodes CDR1 SGHAT and CDR2 FQNNGV. The CDR3 consists of 15 residues. Trimming at V came to 5 bases and at J to 2 bases, leaving 5 bases not matched to a gene. The CDR3 DNA sequence: TGTGCCAGCAGCGTACTAGCGGAAGCCTACAATGAGCAGTTCTTC. This translates into CASSVLAEAYNEQFF.

The chain joins TRBV2 to TRBJ1-5; no reliable D call. Germline CDR1 and CDR2: SNHLY and FYNNEI. V was pared by 7 bases and J by 7 bases, with 11 bases between. The CDR3 spans 12 residues. CDR3 amino acids: CASTKNGQPQHF. CDR3 in DNA: TGTGCCAGCACCAAAAATGGCCAGCCCCAGCATTTT. Together with reference TRBV2 and TRBJ1-5, the CDR3 gives the full variable domain: EPEVTQTPSHQVTQMGQEVILRCVPISNHLYFYWYRQILGQKVEFLVSFYNNEISEKSEIFDDQFSVERPDGSNFTLKIRSTKLEDSAMYFCASTKNGQPQHFGDGTRLSIL.